Included here is one T cell receptor (beta chain) sequence, with context. Its binding antigen is unknown. Per-nucleotide qualities are absent, and no much larger clonotype sits a single base away. The entry originates in a study of type 1 and type 2 diabetes patients (dated by TCRdb to 2015 to 2016). Background on the whole study: About 9 type 1 diabetes patients, a few type 2 diabetes patients and roughly six nondiabetic controls were recruited in China to form the cohort. TCRbeta repertoires were profiled by high-throughput sequencing in the study to compare type 1 diabetes, type 2 diabetes and nondiabetic individuals. Sequencing of the TCRbeta libraries was paired-end and was performed on Illumina HiSeq 2000 or MiSeq instruments. Similar V gene usage was observed when roughly 20-cycle and roughly 25-cycle amplification were compared, suggesting similar primer efficiencies and random PCR bias. A total of fewer than 25,000,000 paired-end reads was generated across the whole study. Type 2 diabetes patients served as a disease comparison group for the type 1 diabetes patients. Across the study, CD4+ and CD8+ T cells were positively selected from PBMCs by means of CD4 or CD8 MicroBeads on MACS columns. On the study overall, not on this receptor specifically: Age and gender were not matched between study groups, possibly biasing interpretation. In both CD4+ and CD8+ T cells, type 2 diabetes repertoires were highly diverse, with diversity significantly greater than that of type 1 diabetes repertoires. Type 2 diabetes patients had few highly-expanded CD4+ clones (median one), and those clones made up a median approximately 3.9% of reads. Only a limited number of T2D and control samples were sequenced, so some T1D-only HECs might also appear in more T2D or control samples. Highly correlated V and J gene usage patterns were observed for type 2 diabetes and control samples, with an average of roughly 0.97 between samples.

Every diabetic patient fulfilled standard classification criteria for type 1 or type 2 diabetes, and glucose and C-peptide were measured using WHO-recommended methods. Exclusion applied to any donor with other autoimmune diseases or infections within the previous four weeks. Approximately 10 milliliters of peripheral blood were collected from each participant. LymphoPrep density separation was used to isolate PBMCs. Data came from an Illumina MiSeq. TCRbeta CDR3 amplification used genomic DNA from the sorted T cell subsets as template. The TCRbeta CDR3 region was amplified by multiplex PCR with 30 forward and 13 reverse primers. PCR products were purified with AMPure XP beads, after which indices and adaptors were added in a second approximately 25-cycle PCR. Before sequencing, the libraries were purified from gel with the QIAquick Gel Extraction Kit. As for the authors' bioinformatics: Paired-end reads were merged using FLASH and were aligned with IgBLAST to IMGT V, D and J germline references. After reads whose alignment identity to germline references fell below 70% were discarded, approximately 11 million reads remained study-wide. IMGT definitions were followed to assign CDR3 boundaries, reading frame and productivity. Highly-expanded clones were defined as clones making up 1% or more of reads, and normalized Shannon entropy was used to measure diversity. Unpaired two-tailed t-tests were used to test group differences in Shannon entropy. Through fastp at Q25 and MiXCR, TCRdb rebuilt clones from the public reads, retaining in-frame beta chains. Identical CDR3 protein sequences are pooled into one entry, listed with their most common genes and DNA. The V and J calls, along with clone size, are taken from TCRdb and not from the paper's own processing. In this sample the table shows more than 250,000 distinct CDR3 sequences, roughly 50% of which occur a single time. The ten largest account for roughly an eighth of the sample.

The germline V gene (reference sequence) specifies LNHNV as CDR1 and YYDKDF as CDR2. The V end gives up 4 bases and the J end 3 bases, leaving 2 bases in the junction not matched to a gene. There are 14 amino acids in the CDR3, from cysteine to phenylalanine inclusive. The only DNA kept is the CDR3, 42 bases in frame from the first base. The rearrangement joined TRBV15 to TRBJ2-2; TRBD1 aligns with 7 central bases. The sequenced sample was peripheral blood mononuclear cells (PBMCs). The receptor was isolated from a young man with type 2 diabetes. The CDR3 loop reads CATSKGADTGELFF. The bases read TGTGCCACCAGCAAGGGGGCTGACACCGGGGAGCTGTTTTTT.